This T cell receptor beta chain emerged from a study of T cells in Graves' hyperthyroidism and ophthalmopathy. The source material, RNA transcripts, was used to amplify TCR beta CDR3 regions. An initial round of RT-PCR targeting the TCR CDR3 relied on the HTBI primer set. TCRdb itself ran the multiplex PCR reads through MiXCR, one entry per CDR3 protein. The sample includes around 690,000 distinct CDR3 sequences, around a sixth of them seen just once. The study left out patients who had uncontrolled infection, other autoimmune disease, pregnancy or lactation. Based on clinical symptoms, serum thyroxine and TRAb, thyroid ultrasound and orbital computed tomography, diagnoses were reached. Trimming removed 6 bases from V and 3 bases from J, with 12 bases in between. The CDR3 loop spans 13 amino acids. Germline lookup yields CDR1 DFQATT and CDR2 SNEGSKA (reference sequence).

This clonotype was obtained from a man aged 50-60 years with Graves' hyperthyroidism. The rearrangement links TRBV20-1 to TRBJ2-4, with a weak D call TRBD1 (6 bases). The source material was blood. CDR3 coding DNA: TGCAGTGCCCCCCGACAGGACAAAAACATTCAGTACTTC. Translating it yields CSAPRQDKNIQYF.